The 31 T cell receptor beta chains below were found in one sample sequenced in a study of shared clonotypes between healthy human individuals. Data came from immunoSEQ multiplex PCR; TCRdb stores just in-frame clones and leaves some out. The repertoire consists of some 1 million clones, with about 76% occurring once and the leading ten covering 1.2% to 1.5%. The source material was memory CD4+ T cells sorted from blood. Subset indicated: CD45RA-negative fraction. These receptors came from a man between 18 and 29 years old in good health.

The V call is TRBV15, the J call TRBJ2-2, with 7 nucleotides matching TRBD1. The CDR3 extends over 15 amino acids. CDR1 and CDR2 (germline): LNHNV, YYDKDF (reference sequence). Losses at the gene ends were 6 bases for V and 5 bases for J; bases not matched to a gene: 9. CDR3 nucleotide sequence: TGTGCCACCAGTCCCGACAGGGAAAAGACCGGGGAGCTGTTTTTT. Translating it yields CATSPDREKTGELFF. The whole variable domain, filled in from reference TRBV15 and TRBJ2-2, reads DAMVIQNPRYQVTQFGKPVTLSCSQTLNHNVMYWYQQKSSQAPKLLFHYYDKDFNNEADTPDNFQSRRPNTSFCFLDIRSPGLGDTAMYLCATSPDREKTGELFFGEGSRLTVL.

The chain links TRBV5-6 to TRBJ2-7; 7 bases fit TRBD2. In germline, CDR1 is SGHDT, CDR2 YYEEEE. The CDR3 contains 15 residues. Losses at the gene ends were 5 bases for V and 6 bases for J; bases not matched to a gene: 14. In DNA, the CDR3 is TGTGCCAGCAGACCAGCGGGGACGAAGCACCTCGAGCAGTACTTC. Protein sequence: CASRPAGTKHLEQYF. Supplemented by reference TRBV5-6 and TRBJ2-7, the full variable domain reads DAGVTQSPTHLIKTRGQQVTLRCSPKSGHDTVSWYQQALGQGPQFIFQYYEEEERQRGNFPDRFSGHQFPNYSSELNVNALLLGDSALYLCASRPAGTKHLEQYFGPGTRLTVT.

The chain joins TRBV2 to TRBJ2-2, with D tentatively TRBD2 (6 bases). The CDR3 sequence is 14 residues long. Germline CDR1 reads SNHLY; CDR2 reads FYNNEI. The V end was cut by 6 bases, the J end by 3 bases, with 11 bases between. The CDR3 nucleotides read TGTGCCAGCAGCGGTGCGGGGTACACCGGGGAGCTGTTTTTT. It specifies CASSGAGYTGELFF.

This rearrangement joins TRBV30 to TRBJ2-7; no firm D call. CDR3 size: 10 residues. Germline V CDR1 and CDR2: GTSNPN, SVGIG (reference sequence). The V end lost 5 bases, the J end lost 6 bases, and 8 bases lay between the germline ends. The CDR3 DNA sequence: TGTGCCTGGGGACCACGCGAGCAGTACTTC. Protein product: CAWGPREQYF.

The chain links TRBV5-1 to TRBJ1-1; D is unclear. The length of the CDR3 is 13 residues. CDR1 is SGHRS and CDR2 is YFSETQ in the germline V gene. The V and J ends lost 2 bases and 0 bases respectively, with 5 bases between them. CDR3 residues: CASSFPVNTEAFF. CDR3 in DNA: TGCGCCAGCAGCTTCCCCGTGAACACTGAAGCTTTCTTT. Variable domain in full (rest from reference TRBV5-1 and TRBJ1-1): KAGVTQTPRYLIKTRGQQVTLSCSPISGHRSVSWYQQTPGQGLQFLFEYFSETQRNKGNFPGRFSGRQFSNSRSEMNVSTLELGDSALYLCASSFPVNTEAFFGQGTRLTVV.

This chain uses TRBV11-2 with TRBJ2-1, with TRBD2 matching over 8 bases. Germline CDR1 is SGHAT and CDR2 is FQNNGV. V lost 2 bases to trimming and J lost 5 bases; unmatched junction nucleotides: 5. There are 15 residues in the CDR3. CDR3 nucleotides: TGTGCCAGCAGCTTATACGGGGGGGCGAACAATGAGCAGTTCTTC. Translating gives CASSLYGGANNEQFF.

The rearrangement uses TRBV7-2 and TRBJ2-1; a possible D gene is TRBD2 (7 bases). Germline V gene data show CDR1 as SGHTA and CDR2 as FQGNSA. Trimming pared 5 bases from V and 0 bases from J, leaving 14 bases between. CDR3 length equals 16 residues. The CDR3 nucleotides read TGTGCCAGCAGCCGTAGGGGGGAGGGCTCCTACAATGAGCAGTTCTTC. It yields the protein CASSRRGEGSYNEQFF. The full variable domain, with the rest looked up from reference TRBV7-2 and TRBJ2-1, is GAGVSQSPSNKVTEKGKDVELRCDPISGHTALYWYRQSLGQGLEFLIYFQGNSAPDKSGLPSDRFSAERTGGSVSTLTIQRTQQEDSAVYLCASSRRGEGSYNEQFFGPGTRLTVL.

This chain uses TRBV10-3 with TRBJ1-6, with D possibly matching TRBD1 (5 bases). V was pared by 3 bases and J by 6 bases, with 12 bases between. The CDR3 runs 15 residues. CDR1 and CDR2 from the germline V gene are ENHRY and SYGVKD. The CDR3 DNA reads as TGTGCCATCAGTGAACCGGGACTCGGTAATTCACCCCTCCACTTT. Translation: CAISEPGLGNSPLHF.

The chain combines TRBV29-1 with TRBJ1-2; D not certain. Germline CDR1 and CDR2: SQVTM and ANQGSEA. The CDR3 runs 13 residues. Trimming took off 4 bases at V and 2 bases at J, with 11 bases between the two ends. CDR3 DNA sequence: TGCAGCGTTGGTTCCGCCAGGAACTATGGCTACACCTTC. Translating gives CSVGSARNYGYTF.

The J gene is TRBJ2-7, the V gene TRBV7-8, with 8 bases identical to TRBD2. The V gene's germline CDR1 is SGHVS and CDR2 FQNEAQ. Germline trimming cut 1 base from V and 5 bases from J; bases unmatched to any gene: 7. The CDR3 totals 15 residues. The CDR3 spells CASSLGGTSRHEQYF. CDR3 DNA sequence: TGTGCCAGCAGCTTAGGGGGGACTAGTCGCCACGAGCAGTACTTC.

Of note for this clone: A clone one base away is much larger, so this may be a read error. V usage is TRBV27 and J usage is TRBJ1-6; D remains unclear. CDR1 and CDR2 (germline): MNHEY, SMNVEV (reference sequence). The CDR3 covers 12 residues. V was clipped by 6 bases and J by 0 bases, with 0 bases between them. CDR3 loop: CASSSYNSPLHF. CDR3 DNA sequence: TGTGCCAGCAGCTCCTATAATTCACCCCTCCACTTT.

The CDR3 spells CASRAGQGGHYGYTF. Written as DNA, the CDR3 is TGTGCCAGCAGGGCCGGACAGGGGGGTCACTATGGCTACACCTTC. The chain employs TRBV2 and TRBJ1-2, with TRBD1 matching over 10 bases. CDR1 is SNHLY and CDR2 is FYNNEI in the germline V gene. Germline trimming cut 6 bases from V and 3 bases from J; bases unmatched to any gene: 7. CDR3 length equals 15 residues.

The chain links TRBV30 to TRBJ1-3; D gene ambiguous. From germline, CDR1 is GTSNPN and CDR2 SVGIG (reference sequence). This CDR3 is 13 amino acids long. V lost 0 bases to trimming and J lost 3 bases, with 6 bases between them. CDR3 residues: CAWSVRGGNTIYF. CDR3 nucleotides: TGTGCCTGGAGTGTACGAGGTGGAAACACCATATATTTT.

The J gene is TRBJ2-7, the V gene TRBV6-6; D is uncertain. This CDR3 is 13 amino acids long. V was trimmed by 2 bases and J by 4 bases, leaving 9 bases between them. The germline CDR1 and CDR2 sequences are MNHNY and SVGAGI (reference sequence). CDR3 sequence reads: CASSYVGWYEQYF. The CDR3 DNA follows: TGTGCCAGCAGTTACGTGGGATGGTACGAGCAGTACTTC.

The chain recombines TRBV7-2 with TRBJ2-1, with 7 bases matching TRBD1. Trimming took 0 bases from V and 7 from J; bases not matched to a gene: 0. Germline V lookup: CDR1 SGHTA, CDR2 FQGNSA. CDR3 length: 13 residues. CDR3 loop: CASSLAQGNEQFF. CDR3 DNA sequence: TGTGCCAGCAGCTTAGCACAGGGGAATGAGCAGTTCTTC.

The CDR3 here is CSGKKNTEAFF. CDR3 in DNA: TGCAGTGGCAAAAAGAACACTGAAGCTTTCTTT. The chain recombines TRBV20-1 with TRBJ1-1; unclear D gene. The V end was cut by 7 bases, the J end by 1 base, with 7 bases between. The germline CDR1 and CDR2 sequences are DFQATT and SNEGSKA (reference sequence). CDR3 size: 11 residues.

The chain joins TRBV9 to TRBJ2-3; D perhaps matches TRBD2 (5 bases). Deletions cut 0 bases from V and 3 bases from J, with 8 bases between. Germline values: CDR1 SGDLS, CDR2 YYNGEE. This CDR3 contains 14 residues. The CDR3 region has the DNA TGTGCCAGCAGCGTAGTTCCGGGGACAGATACGCAGTATTTT. Protein sequence: CASSVVPGTDTQYF.

This clone was counted at least ten times. Other nucleotide sequences in the sample specify the same CDR3. The CDR3 here is CASSPSGRASYNEQFF. The CDR3 DNA reads as TGTGCCAGTAGCCCTAGCGGGAGGGCGTCCTACAATGAGCAGTTCTTC. The V call is TRBV19, the J call TRBJ2-1; 12 nucleotides line up with TRBD2. CDR1 LNHDA and CDR2 SQIVND come from the germline V gene (reference sequence). The V and J ends lost 6 bases and 1 base, in that order; junction bases with no gene match: 4. This CDR3 has 16 amino acids.

The chain joins TRBV9 to TRBJ2-5, with TRBD1 as a possible D gene (5 bases). Trimming removed 0 bases from V and 1 base from J, with 7 bases in between. The CDR3 extends over 14 amino acids. Germline CDR1 and CDR2: SGDLS and YYNGEE. In nucleotides, the CDR3 is TGTGCCAGCAGCGTAGGACAGCCCCAAGAGACCCAGTACTTC. This translates into CASSVGQPQETQYF.

This chain joins TRBV7-3 and TRBJ2-2; possibly TRBD2 for D (5 bases). Germline V lookup: CDR1 SGHTA, CDR2 FQGTGA. CDR3 length equals 14 residues. V lost 5 bases, J lost 5 bases, and 12 bases lay in between. CDR3 residues: CASSLGRETGELFF. CDR3 DNA: TGTGCCAGCAGCCTCGGACGGGAAACCGGGGAGCTGTTTTTT.

V usage is TRBV25-1 and J usage is TRBJ2-7; D not resolved. Germline assignment: CDR1 MGHDK and CDR2 SYGVNS. V was pared by 3 bases and J by 4 bases, with 13 bases between. The CDR3 totals 14 residues. CDR3 residues: CASSERLAPYEQYF. DNA of the CDR3: TGTGCCAGCAGTGAGCGGTTAGCTCCATACGAGCAGTACTTC.

The chain has TRBV19 and TRBJ2-7; D is possibly TRBD1 (5 bases). The CDR3 loop spans 13 amino acids. V lost 4 bases and J 2 bases, leaving 9 bases between the germline ends. Germline-derived CDR1 and CDR2 are LNHDA and SQIVND (reference sequence). In DNA, the CDR3 is TGTGCCAGTAGTAGAAGGGGAACCTACGAGCAGTACTTC. Amino acid sequence: CASSRRGTYEQYF.

J is TRBJ1-2 and V is TRBV5-4, with 9 bases matching TRBD1. The V gene end was trimmed by 3 bases and the J gene end by 1 base; junction bases not matched to a gene: 16. This CDR3 comprises 19 residues. Germline CDR1 reads SGHNT; CDR2 reads YYREEE (reference sequence). Here the CDR3 reads CASSSPRGTGQNSNYGYTF. The CDR3 coding sequence is TGTGCCAGCAGCTCGCCGAGGGGGACAGGGCAGAATAGTAACTATGGCTACACCTTC.

The chain combines TRBV19 with TRBJ2-4; no definite D call. This CDR3 has 14 residues. Trimming took off 9 bases at V and 0 bases at J, with 12 bases between the two ends. From germline, CDR1 is LNHDA and CDR2 SQIVND (reference sequence). CDR3 sequence reads: CASAAALAKNIQYF. In DNA, the CDR3 is TGTGCCAGCGCGGCCGCCTTAGCCAAAAACATTCAGTACTTC.

This chain connects TRBV4-1 to TRBJ1-1; the D is unclear. This CDR3 is 12 amino acids long. Germline V gene sequence: CDR1 MGHRA, CDR2 YSYEKL. The ends were cut back, 1 base at V and 5 bases at J, with 5 bases in the middle. The CDR3 nucleotides read TGCGCCAGCAGCCAAGGATATACTGAAGCTTTCTTT. Its protein product is CASSQGYTEAFF.

V is TRBV11-2 and J is TRBJ2-3, with D maybe TRBD1 (6 bases). Germline values: CDR1 SGHAT, CDR2 FQNNGV. CDR3 length: 14 residues. V dropped 5 bases and J dropped 6 bases, with 15 bases sitting between them. The CDR3 reads CASSAQQGGDTQYF. The CDR3 DNA is TGTGCCAGCAGCGCACAACAGGGTGGGGATACGCAGTATTTT.

On this clone itself: This likely stems from a read error, as it lies one base from a far larger clone. CDR3 sequence reads: CASSLELNTEAFF. As DNA, the CDR3 is TGTGCCAGCAGCTTAGAGCTGAACACTGAAGCTTTCTTT. The rearrangement uses TRBV11-3 and TRBJ1-1; D gene ambiguous. The CDR3 runs to 13 residues. Germline CDR1 reads SGHNT; CDR2 reads YENEEA. V shed 0 bases and J shed 0 bases, with 2 bases lying between them.

CDR3 sequence: CASSDGWLAGETQYF. CDR3 in DNA: TGTGCCAGCAGTGACGGATGGCTAGCGGGAGAGACCCAGTACTTC. J is TRBJ2-5 and V is TRBV2; 8 nucleotides line up with TRBD2. Germline values: CDR1 SNHLY, CDR2 FYNNEI. V was clipped by 3 bases and J by 4 bases; unmatched bases: 7. The CDR3 is made up of 15 amino acids.

CDR3 sequence reads: CAGNSGANVLTF. The DNA of the CDR3 is TGTGCCGGAAACTCTGGGGCCAACGTCCTGACTTTC. This chain uses TRBV28 with TRBJ2-6; D remains ambiguous. The CDR3 is 12 amino acids. Trimming pared 11 bases from V and 0 bases from J, leaving 5 bases between. In germline, CDR1 is MDHEN, CDR2 SYDVKM.

This clone was observed a single time. CDR3 DNA sequence: TGTGCCAGCAGTGAGGGGACAGGGAACCTCTACGAGCAGTACTTC. It is translated as CASSEGTGNLYEQYF. This chain joins TRBV6-1 and TRBJ2-7; 9 nucleotides line up with TRBD1. The CDR3 extends over 15 amino acids. V was clipped by 3 bases and J by 3 bases; unmatched bases: 6. Germline V gene sequence: CDR1 MNHNS, CDR2 SASEGT.

The chain has TRBV5-1 and TRBJ2-5, with TRBD2 matching 10 bases. In germline, CDR1 is SGHRS, CDR2 YFSETQ. J lost 2 bases, V lost 3 bases, and 4 bases had no gene match. The CDR3 covers 15 residues. The CDR3 DNA sequence: TGCGCCAGCAGCTCTCTAGCGGGGGCACAAGAGACCCAGTACTTC. It is translated as CASSSLAGAQETQYF.